The 18 T cell receptor beta chains presented below share a single source sample, sequenced in a study of shared clonotypes between healthy human individuals. Using immunoSEQ multiplex PCR, the repertoire was profiled, and TCRdb retains in-frame clones only, with some absent. The sample carries 2 million to 2.5 million clones, approximately 94% recorded once. Naive CD8 cells lacked CD45RO, underwent positive selection for CCR7 and left out terminally differentiated effector memory CD45RA+ cells. The sample taken for sequencing was naive CD8+ T cells sorted from blood. Every receptor here comes from a man in his late teens or twenties in good health.

The V and J genes are TRBV4-3 and TRBJ1-2, with D possibly TRBD1 on 5 matching bases. CDR3 length equals 17 residues. CDR1 LGHNA and CDR2 YSLEER come from the germline V gene. V lost 2 bases and J lost 3, with 19 bases in between. This CDR3 reads CASSQTLGVQVDYGYTF. CDR3 sequence (DNA): TGCGCCAGCAGCCAAACTTTGGGGGTCCAAGTTGACTATGGCTACACCTTC.

The chain combines TRBV15 with TRBJ1-2; D is undetermined. The CDR3 covers 15 residues. Germline V gives CDR1 LNHNV, CDR2 YYDKDF (reference sequence). The V end was cut by 1 base, the J end by 5 bases, with 14 bases between. The CDR3 coding sequence is TGTGCCACCAGCAGAGGCCCCGTTTCACAGTATGGCTACACCTTC. Its translation: CATSRGPVSQYGYTF.

The V and J genes are TRBV7-2 and TRBJ2-2; possibly TRBD2 for D (5 bases). Trimming pared 1 base from V and 0 bases from J, leaving 9 bases between. The CDR3 covers 16 residues. Germline lookup yields CDR1 SGHTA and CDR2 FQGNSA. CDR3 in amino acids: CASSLGGGPNTGELFF. The CDR3 region has the DNA TGTGCCAGCAGCTTAGGTGGAGGTCCGAACACCGGGGAGCTGTTTTTT.

This sequence joins TRBV7-3 and TRBJ2-1; D may be TRBD1 or TRBD2 (7 bases each). V was shortened by 1 base and J by 5 bases, with 15 bases between the two germline ends. The CDR3 runs to 16 residues. CDR1 SGHTA and CDR2 FQGTGA come from the germline V gene. CDR3 coding DNA: TGTGCCAGCAGCTTAAGGGGGGGACAGCAGCACAATGAGCAGTTCTTC. Translating it yields CASSLRGGQQHNEQFF.

Concerning this clone: The same CDR3 is also encoded by other DNA sequences in this sample. V is TRBV6-5 and J is TRBJ1-4; D remains ambiguous. Looked up from germline, CDR1 is MNHEY and CDR2 is SVGAGI. The CDR3 covers 14 residues. Trimming left V 0 bases short and J 6 bases short, with 8 bases between. The DNA of the CDR3 is TGTGCCAGCAGTTACTCTGGCGGGGATGAAAAACTGTTTTTT. Protein sequence: CASSYSGGDEKLFF.

A remark on this clone: The identical CDR3 is also encoded by other nucleotide sequences in the sample. The genes are TRBV27 and TRBJ2-3; TRBD2 aligns across 10 bases. Trimming cost V 6 bases and J 2 bases; bases outside gene matches: 5. Germline V gene data show CDR1 as MNHEY and CDR2 as SMNVEV (reference sequence). The CDR3 is 15 amino acids. CDR3 coding DNA: TGTGCCAGCAGCATTAGCGGGGGGCCCACAGATACGCAGTATTTT. Its protein product is CASSISGGPTDTQYF.

V is TRBV11-1 and J is TRBJ2-7, with no clear D. Between the trimmed V and J ends, which lost 1 base and 5 bases, there was a span of 6 bases. The germline gives CDR1 SGHAT, CDR2 FQDESV (reference sequence). CDR3 length: 12 residues. CDR3 residues: CASSLGVHEQYF. DNA for the CDR3: TGTGCCAGCAGCTTAGGGGTTCACGAGCAGTACTTC.

The V and J genes are TRBV5-1 and TRBJ2-3; 15 positions match TRBD2. CDR1 and CDR2 from the germline V gene are SGHRS and YFSETQ. With 3 bases clipped from V and 6 bases from J, the junction kept 8 bases outside the gene matches. This CDR3 region has 17 residues. In DNA form, the CDR3 reads TGCGCCAGCAGCTGGGGGACTAGCGGGAGGCACCGGGATACGCAGTATTTT. Translating gives CASSWGTSGRHRDTQYF.

The rearrangement uses TRBV6-5 and TRBJ1-2; D gene unclear. Deletions cut 6 bases from V and 0 bases from J, with 8 bases between. Germline assignment: CDR1 MNHEY and CDR2 SVGAGI. This CDR3 has 13 amino acids. The CDR3 protein is CASSIQANYGYTF. The CDR3 DNA reads as TGTGCCAGCAGCATACAAGCTAACTATGGCTACACCTTC.

The chain joins TRBV19 to TRBJ2-4; either TRBD1 or TRBD2 may fit D (6 bases each). Deletions cut 3 bases from V and 8 bases from J, with 14 bases between. The germline CDR1 and CDR2 sequences are LNHDA and SQIVND (reference sequence). The length of the CDR3 is 14 residues. CDR3 residues: CASSISSGADIQYF. For the CDR3, the DNA is TGTGCCAGTAGTATTAGTTCGGGGGCGGACATTCAGTACTTC.

The V gene is TRBV12-5, the J gene TRBJ2-3, with 7 bases that match TRBD2. Germline trimming cut 0 bases from V and 4 bases from J; bases unmatched to any gene: 10. The CDR3 contains 17 residues. Looked up from germline, CDR1 is LGHNT and CDR2 is FRNRAP. The CDR3 region is CASGLVVWAGEADTQYF. The DNA of the CDR3 is TGTGCTAGTGGTTTGGTAGTTTGGGCGGGAGAGGCAGATACGCAGTATTTT.

This chain connects TRBV19 to TRBJ1-2, with 12 bases matching TRBD1. V dropped 5 bases and J dropped 4; count of bases not matched to a gene: 11. Germline V gene data show CDR1 as LNHDA and CDR2 as SQIVND (reference sequence). The CDR3 is 17 residues long. CDR3 amino acids: CASSPGPGTGGGYGYTF. The CDR3 DNA is TGTGCCAGTAGTCCGGGACCCGGGACAGGGGGCGGCTATGGCTACACCTTC.

This sequence joins TRBV10-3 and TRBJ1-2; D uncertain. Germline CDR1 ENHRY, CDR2 SYGVKD. The CDR3 has 11 amino acids. V was shortened by 2 bases and J by 11 bases, with 9 bases between the two germline ends. CDR3 loop: CAISEGEAYTF. The CDR3 DNA sequence: TGTGCCATCAGTGAGGGGGAGGCTTACACCTTC.

V is TRBV6-1 and J is TRBJ1-1, with D unresolved. Germline V lookup: CDR1 MNHNS, CDR2 SASEGT. This CDR3 spans 12 amino acids. With 7 bases removed from V and 4 bases from J, the gap between germline ends came to 10 bases. The CDR3 region is CASTPGSTEAFF. The CDR3 nucleotides read TGTGCCAGCACTCCCGGGAGCACTGAAGCTTTCTTT.

In the case of this clone: This CDR3 is also generated by other DNA sequences in the sample. The gene calls are TRBV2 and TRBJ2-3; 10 nucleotides align to TRBD2. J gave up 3 bases and V 2 bases, and 2 bases lay outside the gene matches. Germline V CDR1 and CDR2: SNHLY, FYNNEI. The CDR3 runs 15 residues. CDR3 sequence: CASSELAGVTDTQYF. The DNA of the CDR3 is TGTGCCAGCAGTGAACTAGCGGGGGTTACAGATACGCAGTATTTT.

The chain joins TRBV5-6 to TRBJ2-7; D gene ambiguous. Germline CDR1 reads SGHDT; CDR2 reads YYEEEE. V dropped 0 bases and J dropped 6 bases, with 10 bases sitting between them. This CDR3 is 13 amino acids long. In DNA form, the CDR3 reads TGTGCCAGCAGCTTGGGCATCGAAGGCGAGCAGTACTTC. As protein: CASSLGIEGEQYF.

This clone was seen only once. The chain couples TRBV2 to TRBJ2-7, with D perhaps matching TRBD2 (6 bases). The CDR3 spans 14 residues. V lost 7 bases and J lost 3, with 16 bases in between. Germline V CDR1 and CDR2: SNHLY, FYNNEI. The CDR3 DNA is TGTGCCAGCACCTCGGAGGGTTCCAACTACGAGCAGTACTTC. Its translation is CASTSEGSNYEQYF. The variable domain in full, completed from reference TRBV2 and TRBJ2-7, reads EPEVTQTPSHQVTQMGQEVILRCVPISNHLYFYWYRQILGQKVEFLVSFYNNEISEKSEIFDDQFSVERPDGSNFTLKIRSTKLEDSAMYFCASTSEGSNYEQYFGPGTRLTVT.

The rearrangement joins TRBV7-9 to TRBJ1-1, with unresolved D. V was cut by 4 bases and J by 11 bases, with 11 bases left in between. CDR1 SEHNR and CDR2 FQNEAQ come from the germline V gene (reference sequence). The CDR3 is 11 amino acids. As DNA, the CDR3 is TGTGCCAGCAGCTCCGGGGTCGATGCTTTCTTT. Amino acids: CASSSGVDAFF.